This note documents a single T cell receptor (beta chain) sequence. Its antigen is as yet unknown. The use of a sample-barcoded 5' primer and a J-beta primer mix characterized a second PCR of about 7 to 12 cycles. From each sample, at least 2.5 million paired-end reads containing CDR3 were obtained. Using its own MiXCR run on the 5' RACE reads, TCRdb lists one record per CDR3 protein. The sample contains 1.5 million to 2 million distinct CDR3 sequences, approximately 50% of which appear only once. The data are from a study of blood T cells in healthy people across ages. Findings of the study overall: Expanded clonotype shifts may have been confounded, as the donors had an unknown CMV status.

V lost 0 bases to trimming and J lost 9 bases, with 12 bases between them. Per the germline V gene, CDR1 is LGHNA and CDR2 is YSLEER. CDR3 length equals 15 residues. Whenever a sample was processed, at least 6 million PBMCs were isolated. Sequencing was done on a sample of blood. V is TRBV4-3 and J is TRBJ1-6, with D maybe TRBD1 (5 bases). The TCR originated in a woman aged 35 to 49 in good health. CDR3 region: CASSQDHGGSSPLHF. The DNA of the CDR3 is TGCGCCAGCAGCCAAGATCATGGGGGTTCTTCACCCCTCCACTTT.